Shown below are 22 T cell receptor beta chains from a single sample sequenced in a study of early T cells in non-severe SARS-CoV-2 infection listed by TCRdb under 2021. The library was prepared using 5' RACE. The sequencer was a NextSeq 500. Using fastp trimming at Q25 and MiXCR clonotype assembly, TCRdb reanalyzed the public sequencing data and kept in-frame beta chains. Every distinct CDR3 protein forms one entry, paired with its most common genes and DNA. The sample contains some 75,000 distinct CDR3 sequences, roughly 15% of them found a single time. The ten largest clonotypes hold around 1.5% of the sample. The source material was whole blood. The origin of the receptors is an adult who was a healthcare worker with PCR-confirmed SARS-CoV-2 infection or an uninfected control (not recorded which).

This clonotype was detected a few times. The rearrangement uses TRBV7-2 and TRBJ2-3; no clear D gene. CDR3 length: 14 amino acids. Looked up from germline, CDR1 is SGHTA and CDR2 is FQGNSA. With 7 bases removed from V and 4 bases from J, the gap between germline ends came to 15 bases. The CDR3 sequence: CASINPGVADTQYF. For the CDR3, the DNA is TGTGCCAGCATCAATCCCGGAGTGGCAGATACGCAGTATTTT.

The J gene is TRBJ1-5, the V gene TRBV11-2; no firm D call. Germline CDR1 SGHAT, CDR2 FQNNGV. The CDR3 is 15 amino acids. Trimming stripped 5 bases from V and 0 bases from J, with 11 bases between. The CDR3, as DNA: TGTGCCAGCAGCCCCATCGCCGGTAGCAATCAGCCCCAGCATTTT. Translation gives CASSPIAGSNQPQHF.

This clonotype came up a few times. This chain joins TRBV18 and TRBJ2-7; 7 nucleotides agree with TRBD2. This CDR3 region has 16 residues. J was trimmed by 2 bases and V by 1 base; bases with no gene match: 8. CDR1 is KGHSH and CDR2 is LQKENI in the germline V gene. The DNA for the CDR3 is TGTGCCAGCTCACCACGGGGGGGTGTGTTAGCCTACGAGCAGTACTTC. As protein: CASSPRGGVLAYEQYF. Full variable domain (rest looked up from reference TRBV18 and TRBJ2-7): NAGVMQNPRHLVRRRGQEARLRCSPMKGHSHVYWYRQLPEEGLKFMVYLQKENIIDESGMPKERFSAEFPKEGPSILRIQQVVRGDSAAYFCASSPRGGVLAYEQYFGPGTRLTVT.

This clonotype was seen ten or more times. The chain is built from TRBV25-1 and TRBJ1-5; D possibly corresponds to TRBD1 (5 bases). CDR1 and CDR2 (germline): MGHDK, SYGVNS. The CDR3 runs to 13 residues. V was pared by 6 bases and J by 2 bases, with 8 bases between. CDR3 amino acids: CASRGLGNQPQHF. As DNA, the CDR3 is TGTGCCAGCAGGGGGCTTGGCAATCAGCCCCAGCATTTT.

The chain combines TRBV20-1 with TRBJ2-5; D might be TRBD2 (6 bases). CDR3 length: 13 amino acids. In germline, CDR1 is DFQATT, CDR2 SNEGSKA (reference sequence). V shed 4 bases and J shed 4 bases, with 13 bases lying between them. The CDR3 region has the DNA TGCAGTGCTACCTGGGACGGGAGAGAGACCCAGTACTTC. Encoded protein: CSATWDGRETQYF.

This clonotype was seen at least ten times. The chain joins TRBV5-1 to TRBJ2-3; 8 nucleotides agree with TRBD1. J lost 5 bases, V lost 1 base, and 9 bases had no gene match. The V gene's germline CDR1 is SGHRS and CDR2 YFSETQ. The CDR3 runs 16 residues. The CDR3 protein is CASSLSPDRVLDTQYF. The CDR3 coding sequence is TGCGCCAGCAGCTTGAGTCCGGACAGGGTGTTAGATACGCAGTATTTT.

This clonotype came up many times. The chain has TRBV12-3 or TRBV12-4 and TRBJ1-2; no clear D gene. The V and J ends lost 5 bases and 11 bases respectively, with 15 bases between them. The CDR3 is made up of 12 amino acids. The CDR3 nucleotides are TGTGCCAGCAGTCCCGGGATTTCGGGGTACACCTTC. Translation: CASSPGISGYTF.

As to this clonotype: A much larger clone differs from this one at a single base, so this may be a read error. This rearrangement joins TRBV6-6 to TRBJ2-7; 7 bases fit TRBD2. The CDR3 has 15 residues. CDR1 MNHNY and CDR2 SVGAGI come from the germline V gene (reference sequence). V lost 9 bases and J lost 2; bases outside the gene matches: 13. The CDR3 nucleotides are TGTGCCAGAAGCCCCCCCGGGGGAGGGGCCTACGAGCAGTACTTC. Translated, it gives CARSPPGGGAYEQYF.

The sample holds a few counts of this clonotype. The CDR3 DNA follows: TGCAGTGCTCAGCGGGGGATCTCCTACGAGCAGTACTTC. It translates to CSAQRGISYEQYF. The chain employs TRBV20-1 and TRBJ2-7; 8 nucleotides match TRBD2. The germline V gene has CDR1 DFQATT and CDR2 SNEGSKA (reference sequence). There are 13 residues in the CDR3. V dropped 5 bases and J dropped 0; count of bases not matched to a gene: 3.

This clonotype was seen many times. CDR3 coding DNA: TGTGCCAGCAGCCCCGGGGGGAGCCTCACCGGGGAGCTGTTTTTT. Encoded protein: CASSPGGSLTGELFF. V is TRBV11-3 and J is TRBJ2-2, with TRBD2 matching 7 bases. The CDR3 runs 15 residues. J lost 4 bases, V lost 5 bases, and 7 bases had no gene match. Per the germline V gene, CDR1 is SGHNT and CDR2 is YENEEA.

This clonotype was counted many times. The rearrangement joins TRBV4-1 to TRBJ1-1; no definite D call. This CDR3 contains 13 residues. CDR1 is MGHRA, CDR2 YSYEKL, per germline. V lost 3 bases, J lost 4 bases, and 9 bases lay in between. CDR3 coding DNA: TGCGCCAGCAGCCATGGCGGACGCACTGAAGCTTTCTTT. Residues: CASSHGGRTEAFF.

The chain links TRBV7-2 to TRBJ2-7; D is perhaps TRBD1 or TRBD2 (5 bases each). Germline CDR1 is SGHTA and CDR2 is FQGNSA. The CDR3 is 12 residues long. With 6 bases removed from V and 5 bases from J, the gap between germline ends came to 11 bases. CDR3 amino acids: CASSFRGHEQYF. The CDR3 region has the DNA TGTGCCAGCAGTTTTAGGGGACACGAGCAGTACTTC.

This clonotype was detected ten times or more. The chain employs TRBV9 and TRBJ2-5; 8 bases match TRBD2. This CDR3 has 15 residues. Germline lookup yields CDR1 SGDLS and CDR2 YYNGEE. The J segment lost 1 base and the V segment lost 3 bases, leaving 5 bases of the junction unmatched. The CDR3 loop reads CASSARGVSQETQYF. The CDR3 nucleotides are TGTGCCAGCAGCGCGCGGGGGGTAAGCCAAGAGACCCAGTACTTC.

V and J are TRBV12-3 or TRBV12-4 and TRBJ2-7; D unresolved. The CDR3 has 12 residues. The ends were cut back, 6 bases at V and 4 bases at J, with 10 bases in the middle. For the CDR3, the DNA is TGTGCCAGCAGCGGTGGTGGGTACGAGCAGTACTTC. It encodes CASSGGGYEQYF.

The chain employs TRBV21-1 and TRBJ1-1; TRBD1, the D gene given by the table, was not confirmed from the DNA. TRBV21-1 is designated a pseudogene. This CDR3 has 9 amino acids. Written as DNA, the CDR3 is TGTGCCAGCCCCGGGGGGGCTTTCTTT. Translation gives CASPGGAFF.

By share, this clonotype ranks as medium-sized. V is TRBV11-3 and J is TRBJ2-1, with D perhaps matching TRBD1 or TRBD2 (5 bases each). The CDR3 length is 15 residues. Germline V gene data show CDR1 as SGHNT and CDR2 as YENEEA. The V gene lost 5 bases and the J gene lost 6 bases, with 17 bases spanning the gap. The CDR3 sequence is CASSPPGTEVNEQFF. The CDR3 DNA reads TGTGCCAGCAGCCCTCCCGGGACCGAAGTCAATGAGCAGTTCTTC.

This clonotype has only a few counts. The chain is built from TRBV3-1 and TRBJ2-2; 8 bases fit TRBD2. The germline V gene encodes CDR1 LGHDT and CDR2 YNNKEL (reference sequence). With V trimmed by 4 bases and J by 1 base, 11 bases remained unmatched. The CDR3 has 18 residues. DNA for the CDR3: TGTGCCAGCAGCCCCCCTCGGGAGGGGCAGGAGAACACCGGGGAGCTGTTTTTT. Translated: CASSPPREGQENTGELFF.

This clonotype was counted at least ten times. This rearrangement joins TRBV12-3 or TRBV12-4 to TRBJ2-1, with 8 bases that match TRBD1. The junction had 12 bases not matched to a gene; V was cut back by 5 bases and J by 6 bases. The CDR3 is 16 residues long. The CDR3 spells CASSPSGTGQLNEQFF. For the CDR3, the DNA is TGTGCCAGCAGTCCTTCTGGGACAGGTCAACTCAATGAGCAGTTCTTC.

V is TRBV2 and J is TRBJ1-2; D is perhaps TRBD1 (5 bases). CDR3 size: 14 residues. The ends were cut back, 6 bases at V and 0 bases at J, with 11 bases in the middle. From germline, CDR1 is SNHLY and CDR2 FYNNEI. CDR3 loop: CASSRDPTNYGYTF. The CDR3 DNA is TGTGCCAGCAGCAGGGACCCTACTAACTATGGCTACACCTTC.

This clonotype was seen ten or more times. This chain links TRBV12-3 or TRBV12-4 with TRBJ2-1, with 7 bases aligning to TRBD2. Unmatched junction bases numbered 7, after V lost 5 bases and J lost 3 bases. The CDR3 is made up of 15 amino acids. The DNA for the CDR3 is TGTGCCAGCAGTCCCCCCGGCGGGGGCTACAATGAGCAGTTCTTC. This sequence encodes CASSPPGGGYNEQFF.

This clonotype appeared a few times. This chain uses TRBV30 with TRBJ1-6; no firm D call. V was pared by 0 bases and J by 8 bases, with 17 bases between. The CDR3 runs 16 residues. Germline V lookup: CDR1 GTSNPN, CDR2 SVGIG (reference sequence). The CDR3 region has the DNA TGTGCCTGGAGTGTATATCGACCGGCCTCCTATTCACCCCTCCACTTT. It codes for CAWSVYRPASYSPLHF.

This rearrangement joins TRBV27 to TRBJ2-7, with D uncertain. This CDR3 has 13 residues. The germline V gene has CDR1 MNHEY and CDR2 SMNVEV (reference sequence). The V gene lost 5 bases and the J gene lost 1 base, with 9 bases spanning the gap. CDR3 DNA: TGTGCCAGCAGTCAATGGCGATCCTACGAGCAGTACTTC. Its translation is CASSQWRSYEQYF.